This entry is about one TCR beta chain. Expressed TCRB transcripts were sequenced because the entire RNA isolate underwent reverse transcription. The protocol was immunoSEQ multiplex PCR, while the TCRdb copy is restricted to in-frame clones and leaves out a portion. The sample records over 500,000 clones, less than 20% being singletons. This specimen belongs to a study of beta chain features in type 1 diabetes. V was shortened by 2 bases and J by 4 bases, with 9 bases between the two germline ends. The V gene's germline CDR1 is LGHNA and CDR2 YNFKEQ. The CDR3 consists of 15 residues. Sequences were obtained from naive CD4+ T cells from blood. This clonotype originated in a man between 18 and 29 years old in good health. The chain uses TRBV4-2 and TRBJ2-6, with D uncertain. The CDR3 bases are TGTGCCAGCAGCCAAAGGTCCTCCGGGGCCAACGTCCTGACTTTC. Translation: CASSQRSSGANVLTF.